This paragraph covers one T cell receptor beta chain sequence. The CDR3 covers 16 residues. V was pared by 4 bases and J by 5 bases, with 4 bases of the junction left unmatched. Germline V gene sequence: CDR1 SGHDN, CDR2 FVKESK. The sample originates from a study of blood T cell repertoires in COVID-19. Study details: Samples of COVID-19 (acute and convalescent) were obtained from the United States, Italy and Spain. PBMCs, B-cell-depleted T cells, or T cells provided the cDNA or gDNA that made up the material.

Original analysis: Researchers report that nucleated cell counts were estimated from reference gene primer amplification. Measured with immunoSEQ multiplex PCR; TCRdb has only the in-frame clones, and not every one. That table gives V, J and clone size, and the DNA gave D and trimming. The table includes over 60,000 clones, 90% detected once. V gene TRBV14 combines with J gene TRBJ2-4; 14 positions agree with TRBD2. The TCR was taken from a woman older than 75 with active or convalescent COVID-19. Material: peripheral blood. The CDR3 is CASSPATSGGENIQYF. CDR3 DNA: TGTGCCAGCAGCCCAGCGACTAGCGGGGGGGAAAACATTCAGTACTTC.